This T cell receptor beta chain stems from a study of long-term antiretroviral therapy in people with HIV. Study context: The earliest samples came about a decade before the 2015 immediate-ART recommendation.

The CDR3 is 13 residues long. Germline V gives CDR1 LNHDA, CDR2 SQIVND (reference sequence). Trimming cost V 8 bases and J 0 bases, with 10 bases left between them. Running of the v3.0 immunoSEQ assay took place at survey level. The assay was immunoSEQ multiplex PCR, and TCRdb's table has in-frame clones only and misses some. The sample carries 42,000 or so clones, about nine tenths recorded once. The specimen was unsorted PBMCs, collected 1.2 years after starting antiretroviral therapy. The chain is built from TRBV19 and TRBJ1-2; D is unclear. This receptor was obtained from a woman in her fifties or sixties with HIV. This chain's CDR3 is CASGAEANYGYTF. The CDR3 DNA sequence: TGTGCCAGTGGCGCAGAAGCTAACTATGGCTACACCTTC.